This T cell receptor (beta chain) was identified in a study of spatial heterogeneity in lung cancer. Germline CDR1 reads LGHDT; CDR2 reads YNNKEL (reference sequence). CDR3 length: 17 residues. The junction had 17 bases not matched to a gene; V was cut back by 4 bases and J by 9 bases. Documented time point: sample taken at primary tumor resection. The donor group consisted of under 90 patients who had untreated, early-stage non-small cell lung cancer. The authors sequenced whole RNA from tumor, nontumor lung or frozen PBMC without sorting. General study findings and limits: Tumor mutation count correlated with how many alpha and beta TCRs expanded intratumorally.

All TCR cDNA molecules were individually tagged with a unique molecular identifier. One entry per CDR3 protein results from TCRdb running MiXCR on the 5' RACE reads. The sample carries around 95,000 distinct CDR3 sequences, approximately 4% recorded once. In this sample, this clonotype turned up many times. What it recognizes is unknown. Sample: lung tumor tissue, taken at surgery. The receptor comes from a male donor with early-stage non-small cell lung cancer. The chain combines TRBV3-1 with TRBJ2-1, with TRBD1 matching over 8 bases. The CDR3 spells CASSPSPGQGWRGEQFF. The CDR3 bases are TGTGCCAGCAGCCCCAGCCCCGGACAGGGATGGCGTGGTGAGCAGTTCTTC.